This T cell receptor beta chain emerged from a study of ipilimumab plus nivolumab after autologous stem cell transplantation. Looking at the study overall: The DLBCL group included primary refractory and relapsed cases. Study conclusions and caveats: Per the authors, repertoire, Treg and microbiota data justify further study.

The CDR3 is made up of 19 amino acids. A remark on this clone: Its specificity is unknown.

Patients got ipilimumab 1 mg/kg beginning 14 to 28 days post-transplant. Patients received nivolumab 3 mg/kg at weeks 1, 4, 7, 10, then fortnightly to week 26. Here immunoSEQ multiplex PCR was the method, and the copy in TCRdb shows in-frame clones only, minus some. Seen here are tens of thousands of clones, under 85% observed once, and the top ten hold more than 2%. The input for sequencing was PBMCs, taken in a trial of ipilimumab plus nivolumab as post-transplant consolidation. The chain carries TRBV7-5 and TRBJ1-6. TRBV7-5 is recorded as a pseudogene. The origin of this receptor is a male donor with diffuse large B-cell lymphoma. The chain's CDR3 is CVRSPRRDIGSSYNSPLHF. CDR3 nucleotides: TGTGTCAGAAGCCCCCGGCGGGACATTGGAAGCTCCTATAATTCACCCCTCCACTTT.